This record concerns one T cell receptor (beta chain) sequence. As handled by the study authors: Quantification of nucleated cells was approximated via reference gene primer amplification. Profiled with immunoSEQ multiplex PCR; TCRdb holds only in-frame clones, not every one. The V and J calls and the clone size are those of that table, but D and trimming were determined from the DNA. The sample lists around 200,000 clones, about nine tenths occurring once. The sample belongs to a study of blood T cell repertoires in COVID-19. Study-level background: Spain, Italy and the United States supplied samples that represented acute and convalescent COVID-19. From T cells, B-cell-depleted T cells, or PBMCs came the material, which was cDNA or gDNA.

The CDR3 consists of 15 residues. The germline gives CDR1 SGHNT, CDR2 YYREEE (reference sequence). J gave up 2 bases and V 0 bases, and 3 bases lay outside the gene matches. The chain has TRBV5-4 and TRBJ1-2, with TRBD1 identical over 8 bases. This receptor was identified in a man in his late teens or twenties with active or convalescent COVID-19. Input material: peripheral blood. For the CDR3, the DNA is TGTGCCAGCAGCTTGGGTAGGACAGGGAACTATGGCTACACCTTC. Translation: CASSLGRTGNYGYTF. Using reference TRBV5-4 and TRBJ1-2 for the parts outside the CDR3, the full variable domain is ETGVTQSPTHLIKTRGQQVTLRCSSQSGHNTVSWYQQALGQGPQFIFQYYREEENGRGNFPPRFSGLQFPNYSSELNVNALELDDSALYLCASSLGRTGNYGYTFGSGTRLTVV.